This T cell receptor (beta chain) came from a study of CD8 T cells in ankylosing spondylitis. Study-wide results and caveats: Matched ankylosing spondylitis synovial fluid reportedly showed significant enrichment of disease-linked clones. It appeared that ankylosing spondylitis blood was characterized by a TCR beta motif of about eight highly homologous variants.

Comment on this clonotype: Its antigen is undetermined.

TCRdb reprocessed the 5' RACE reads via MiXCR and lists one record per CDR3 protein. The sample lists hundreds of thousands of distinct CDR3 sequences, roughly a quarter occurring once. This CDR3 has 17 amino acids. V was shortened by 0 bases and J by 4 bases, with 18 bases between the two germline ends. Sequenced input: blood, either unsorted or a sorted T cell fraction (not recorded which). The receptor's source is a male donor with ankylosing spondylitis. The chain joins TRBV12-3 or TRBV12-4 to TRBJ1-2, with a weak D call TRBD1 (5 bases). CDR3 nucleotide sequence: TGTGCCAGCAGTTTAGCGCGAGGGTCCCAGGGACGCTATGGCTACACCTTC. Translating gives CASSLARGSQGRYGYTF.